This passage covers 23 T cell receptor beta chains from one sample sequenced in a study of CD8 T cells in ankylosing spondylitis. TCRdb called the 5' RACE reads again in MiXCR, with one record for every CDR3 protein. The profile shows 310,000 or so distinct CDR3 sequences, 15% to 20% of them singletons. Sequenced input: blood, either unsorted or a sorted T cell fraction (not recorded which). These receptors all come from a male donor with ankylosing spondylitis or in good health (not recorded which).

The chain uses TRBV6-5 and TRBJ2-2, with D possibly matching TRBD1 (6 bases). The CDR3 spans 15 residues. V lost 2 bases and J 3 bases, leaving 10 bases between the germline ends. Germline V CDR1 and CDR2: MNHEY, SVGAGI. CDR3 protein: CASSYDRFYTGELFF. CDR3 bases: TGTGCCAGCAGTTACGACAGGTTCTACACCGGGGAGCTGTTTTTT.

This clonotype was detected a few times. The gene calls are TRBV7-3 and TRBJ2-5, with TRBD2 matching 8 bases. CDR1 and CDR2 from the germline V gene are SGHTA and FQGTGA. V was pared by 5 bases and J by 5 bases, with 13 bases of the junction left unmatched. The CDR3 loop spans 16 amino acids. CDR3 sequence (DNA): TGTGCCAGCAGCCTAATCGCCGGGACTAGTCTGGAGACCCAGTACTTC. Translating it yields CASSLIAGTSLETQYF.

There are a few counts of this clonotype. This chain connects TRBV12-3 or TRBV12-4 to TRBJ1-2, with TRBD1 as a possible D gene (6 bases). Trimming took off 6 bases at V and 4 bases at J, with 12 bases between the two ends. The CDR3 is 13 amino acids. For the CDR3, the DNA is TGTGCCAGCAGCCAGGGGTTCGGCTATGGCTACACCTTC. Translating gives CASSQGFGYGYTF.

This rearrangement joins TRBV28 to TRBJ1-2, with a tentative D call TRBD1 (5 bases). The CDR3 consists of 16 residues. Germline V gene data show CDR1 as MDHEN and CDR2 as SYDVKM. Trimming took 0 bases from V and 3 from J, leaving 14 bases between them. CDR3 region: CASSLWDTPTDYGYTF. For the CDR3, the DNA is TGTGCCAGCAGTTTATGGGACACACCAACAGACTATGGCTACACCTTC.

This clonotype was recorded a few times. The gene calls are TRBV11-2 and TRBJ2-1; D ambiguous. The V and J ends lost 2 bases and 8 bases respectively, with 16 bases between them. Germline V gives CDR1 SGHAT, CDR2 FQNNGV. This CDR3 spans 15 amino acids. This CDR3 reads CASSLNGPAADEQFF. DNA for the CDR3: TGTGCCAGCAGCTTAAACGGGCCCGCGGCCGATGAGCAGTTCTTC. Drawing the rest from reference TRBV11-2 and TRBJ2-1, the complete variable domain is EAGVAQSPRYKIIEKRQSVAFWCNPISGHATLYWYQQILGQGPKLLIQFQNNGVVDDSQLPKDRFSAERLKGVDSTLKIQPAKLEDSAVYLCASSLNGPAADEQFFGPGTRLTVL.

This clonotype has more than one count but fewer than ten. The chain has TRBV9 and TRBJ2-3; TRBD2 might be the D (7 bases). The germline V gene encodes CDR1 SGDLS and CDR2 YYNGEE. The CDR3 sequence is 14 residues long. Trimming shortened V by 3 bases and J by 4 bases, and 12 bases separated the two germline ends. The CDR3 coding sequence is TGTGCCAGCAGCGAGTGGGGGGGCGCAGATACGCAGTATTTT. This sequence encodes CASSEWGGADTQYF.

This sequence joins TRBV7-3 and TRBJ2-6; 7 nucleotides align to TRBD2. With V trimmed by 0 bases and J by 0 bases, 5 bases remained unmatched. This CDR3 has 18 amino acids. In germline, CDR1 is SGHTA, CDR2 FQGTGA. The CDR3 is CASSLTPSGSSGANVLTF. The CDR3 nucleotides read TGTGCCAGCAGCTTAACCCCTAGCGGAAGCTCTGGGGCCAACGTCCTGACTTTC.

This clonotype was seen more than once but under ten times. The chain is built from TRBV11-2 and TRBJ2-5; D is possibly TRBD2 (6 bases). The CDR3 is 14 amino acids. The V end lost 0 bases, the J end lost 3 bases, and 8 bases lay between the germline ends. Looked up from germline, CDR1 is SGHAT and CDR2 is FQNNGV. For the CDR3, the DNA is TGTGCCAGCAGCTTAGAACTAGCCGAAGAGACCCAGTACTTC. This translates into CASSLELAEETQYF. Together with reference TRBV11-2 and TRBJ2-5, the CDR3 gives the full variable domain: EAGVAQSPRYKIIEKRQSVAFWCNPISGHATLYWYQQILGQGPKLLIQFQNNGVVDDSQLPKDRFSAERLKGVDSTLKIQPAKLEDSAVYLCASSLELAEETQYFGPGTRLLVL.

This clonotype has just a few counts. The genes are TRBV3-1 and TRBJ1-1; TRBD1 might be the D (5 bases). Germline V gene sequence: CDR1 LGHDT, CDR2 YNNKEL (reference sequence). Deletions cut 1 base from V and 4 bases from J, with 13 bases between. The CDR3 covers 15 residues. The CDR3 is CASSQGDSPGTEAFF. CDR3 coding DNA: TGTGCCAGCAGCCAAGGTGACAGCCCGGGCACTGAAGCTTTCTTT. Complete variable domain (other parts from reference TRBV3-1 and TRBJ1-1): DTAVSQTPKYLVTQMGNDKSIKCEQNLGHDTMYWYKQDSKKFLKIMFSYNNKELIINETVPNRFSPKSPDKAHLNLHINSLELGDSAVYFCASSQGDSPGTEAFFGQGTRLTVV.

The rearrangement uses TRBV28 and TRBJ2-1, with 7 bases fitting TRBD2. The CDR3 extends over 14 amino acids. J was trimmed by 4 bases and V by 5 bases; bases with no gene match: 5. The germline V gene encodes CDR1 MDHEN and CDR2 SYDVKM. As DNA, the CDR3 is TGTGCCAGCAGTAGGGCTAGCGGATACAATGAGCAGTTCTTC. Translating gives CASSRASGYNEQFF.

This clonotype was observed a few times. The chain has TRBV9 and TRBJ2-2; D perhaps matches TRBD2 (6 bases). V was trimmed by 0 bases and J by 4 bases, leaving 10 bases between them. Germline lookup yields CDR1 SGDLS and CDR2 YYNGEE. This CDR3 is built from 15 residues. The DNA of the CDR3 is TGTGCCAGCAGCGTAGGGACTAACCCCACCGGGGAGCTGTTTTTT. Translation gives CASSVGTNPTGELFF.

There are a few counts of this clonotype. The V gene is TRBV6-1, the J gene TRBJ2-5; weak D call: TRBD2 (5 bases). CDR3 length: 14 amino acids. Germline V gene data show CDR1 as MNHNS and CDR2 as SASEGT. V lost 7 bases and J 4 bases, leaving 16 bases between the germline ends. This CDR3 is CASTGDTPRETQYF. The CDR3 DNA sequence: TGTGCCAGCACCGGGGATACTCCACGAGAGACCCAGTACTTC.

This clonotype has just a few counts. The CDR3 bases are TGCAGCGTCACTAGCGGGAGTGGCCGGGGGAATGAGCAGTTCTTC. Amino acid sequence: CSVTSGSGRGNEQFF. The genes are TRBV29-1 and TRBJ2-1; 11 bases fit TRBD2. The CDR3 extends over 15 amino acids. V gave up 6 bases and J gave up 7 bases; unmatched junction bases: 11. Germline V gene data show CDR1 as SQVTM and CDR2 as ANQGSEA.

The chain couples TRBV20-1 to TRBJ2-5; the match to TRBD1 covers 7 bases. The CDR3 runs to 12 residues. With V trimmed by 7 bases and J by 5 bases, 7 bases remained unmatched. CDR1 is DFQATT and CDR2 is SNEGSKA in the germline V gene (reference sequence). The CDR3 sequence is CSGGTDRETQYF. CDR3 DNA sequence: TGCAGTGGGGGGACAGACAGGGAGACCCAGTACTTC.

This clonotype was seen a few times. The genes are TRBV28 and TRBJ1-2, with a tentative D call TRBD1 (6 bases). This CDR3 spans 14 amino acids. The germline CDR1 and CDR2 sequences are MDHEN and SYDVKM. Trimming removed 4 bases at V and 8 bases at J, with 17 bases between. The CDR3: CASSSLQGWGGYTF. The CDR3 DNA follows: TGTGCCAGCAGTTCCCTACAGGGTTGGGGAGGCTACACCTTC.

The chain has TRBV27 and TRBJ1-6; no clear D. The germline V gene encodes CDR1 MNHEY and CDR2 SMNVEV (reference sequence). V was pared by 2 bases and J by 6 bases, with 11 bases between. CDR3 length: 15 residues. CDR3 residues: CASSLSPGPNSPLHF. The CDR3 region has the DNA TGTGCCAGCAGTTTAAGCCCTGGACCTAATTCACCCCTCCACTTT.

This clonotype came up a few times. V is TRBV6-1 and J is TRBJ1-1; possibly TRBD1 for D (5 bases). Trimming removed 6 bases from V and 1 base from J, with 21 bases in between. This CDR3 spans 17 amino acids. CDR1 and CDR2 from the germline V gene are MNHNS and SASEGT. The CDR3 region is CASSLRLSTAKNTEAFF. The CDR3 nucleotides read TGTGCCAGCAGCCTACGACTTTCGACAGCAAAGAACACTGAAGCTTTCTTT.

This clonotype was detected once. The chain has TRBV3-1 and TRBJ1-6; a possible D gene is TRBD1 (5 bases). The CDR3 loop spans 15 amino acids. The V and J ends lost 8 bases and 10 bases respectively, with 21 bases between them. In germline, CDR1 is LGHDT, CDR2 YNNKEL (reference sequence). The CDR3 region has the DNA TGTGCCAGCTCCAACCAGGCCCCTCGGGGGTCACCCCTCCACTTT. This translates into CASSNQAPRGSPLHF.

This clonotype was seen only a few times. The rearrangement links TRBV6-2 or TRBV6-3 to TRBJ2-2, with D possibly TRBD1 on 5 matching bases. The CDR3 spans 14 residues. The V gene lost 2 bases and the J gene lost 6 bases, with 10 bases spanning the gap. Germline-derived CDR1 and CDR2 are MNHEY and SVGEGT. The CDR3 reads CASSYVRVAGELFF. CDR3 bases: TGTGCCAGCAGTTACGTCAGGGTAGCCGGGGAGCTGTTTTTT.

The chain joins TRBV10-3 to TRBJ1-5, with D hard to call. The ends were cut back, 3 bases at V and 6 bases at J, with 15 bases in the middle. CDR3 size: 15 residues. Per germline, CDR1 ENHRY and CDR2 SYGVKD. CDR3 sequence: CAISELPAVGQPQHF. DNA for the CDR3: TGTGCCATCAGTGAACTCCCGGCAGTAGGTCAGCCCCAGCATTTT.

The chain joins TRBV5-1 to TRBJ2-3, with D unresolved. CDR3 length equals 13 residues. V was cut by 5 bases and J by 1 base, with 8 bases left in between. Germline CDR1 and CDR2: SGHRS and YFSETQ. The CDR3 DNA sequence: TGCGCCAGCAGAGATGGCGGCACAGATACGCAGTATTTT. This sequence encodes CASRDGGTDTQYF.

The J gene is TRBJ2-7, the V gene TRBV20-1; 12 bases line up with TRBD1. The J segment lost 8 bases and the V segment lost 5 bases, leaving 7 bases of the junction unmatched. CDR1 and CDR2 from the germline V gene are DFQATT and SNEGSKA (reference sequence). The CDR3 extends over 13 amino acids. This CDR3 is CSASGTGGFQQYV. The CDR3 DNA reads TGCAGTGCTTCCGGGACAGGGGGCTTTCAGCAGTACGTC.

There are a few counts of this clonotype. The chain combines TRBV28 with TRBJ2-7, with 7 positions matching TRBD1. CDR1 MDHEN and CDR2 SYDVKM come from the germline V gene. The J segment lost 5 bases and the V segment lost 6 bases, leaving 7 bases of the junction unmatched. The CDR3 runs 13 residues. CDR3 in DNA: TGTGCCAGCAGACGACAGGGTGCTCACGAGCAGTACGTC. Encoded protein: CASRRQGAHEQYV.